The sequence of this T cell receptor (beta chain) was determined in a study of T cell responses to AZD1222 COVID-19 vaccine. Regarding the study as a whole: Two doses of AZD1222 preceded a rise in Spike-specific TCR breadth and depth. In the spike-specific TCR repertoire, nearly half reportedly target unmutated variant regions. The sample set comprised mostly white British donors with more females, and clonal diversity was possibly underestimated.

CDR1 and CDR2 (germline): SGHTA, FQGNSA. V lost 5 bases to trimming and J lost 2 bases, with 13 bases between them. The CDR3 is 15 residues long. Pooled samples include second doses given at about 4 or 12 weeks. In the case of this clone: Its antigen remains unidentified.

This table comes from immunoSEQ multiplex PCR, and its TCRdb copy is limited to in-frame clones, with some not included. The repertoire consists of 180,000 or so clones, with approximately 90% occurring once and the leading ten covering approximately 1.2%. The chain links TRBV7-2 to TRBJ2-1; D might be TRBD1 (6 bases). The sample consisted of peripheral blood, taken 28 days after the second AZD1222 dose. The receptor was derived from an adult who received the AZD1222 COVID-19 vaccine. As DNA, the CDR3 is TGTGCCAGCAGCCTGGGGGCAGATACCTACAATGAGCAGTTCTTC. The encoded protein is CASSLGADTYNEQFF.